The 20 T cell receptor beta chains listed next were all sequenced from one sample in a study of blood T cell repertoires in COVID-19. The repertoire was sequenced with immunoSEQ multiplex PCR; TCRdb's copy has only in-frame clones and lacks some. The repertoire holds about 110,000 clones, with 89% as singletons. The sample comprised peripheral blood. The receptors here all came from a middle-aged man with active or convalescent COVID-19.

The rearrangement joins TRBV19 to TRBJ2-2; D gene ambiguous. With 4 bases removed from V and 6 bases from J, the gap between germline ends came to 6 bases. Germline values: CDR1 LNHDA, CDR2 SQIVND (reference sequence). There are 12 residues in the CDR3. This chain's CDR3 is CASSTGAGELFF. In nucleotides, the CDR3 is TGTGCCAGTAGTACCGGAGCCGGGGAGCTGTTTTTT.

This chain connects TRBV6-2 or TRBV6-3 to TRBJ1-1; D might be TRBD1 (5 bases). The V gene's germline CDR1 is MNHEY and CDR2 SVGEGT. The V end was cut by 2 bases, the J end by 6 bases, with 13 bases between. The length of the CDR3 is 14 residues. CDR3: CASSYPPGKPEAFF. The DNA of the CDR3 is TGTGCCAGCAGTTACCCTCCAGGGAAGCCTGAAGCTTTCTTT.

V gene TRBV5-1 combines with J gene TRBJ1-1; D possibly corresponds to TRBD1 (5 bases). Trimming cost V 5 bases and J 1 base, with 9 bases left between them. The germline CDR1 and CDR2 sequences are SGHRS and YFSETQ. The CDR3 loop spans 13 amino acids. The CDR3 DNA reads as TGCGCCAGCAGAGCCGGGGGGAACACTGAAGCTTTCTTT. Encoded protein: CASRAGGNTEAFF.

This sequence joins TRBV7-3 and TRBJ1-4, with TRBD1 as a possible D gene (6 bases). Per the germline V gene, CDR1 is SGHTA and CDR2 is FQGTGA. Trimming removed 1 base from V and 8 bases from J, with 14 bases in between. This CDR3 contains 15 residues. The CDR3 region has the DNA TGTGCCAGCAGCTTAAATGCAGGGGCTAGGGAAAAACTGTTTTTT. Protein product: CASSLNAGAREKLFF.

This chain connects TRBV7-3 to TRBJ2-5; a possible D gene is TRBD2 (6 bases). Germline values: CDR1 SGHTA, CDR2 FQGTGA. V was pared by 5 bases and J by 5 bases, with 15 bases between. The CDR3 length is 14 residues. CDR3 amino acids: CASSPGGARETQYF. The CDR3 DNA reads TGTGCCAGCAGCCCTGGCGGGGCTCGGGAGACCCAGTACTTC.

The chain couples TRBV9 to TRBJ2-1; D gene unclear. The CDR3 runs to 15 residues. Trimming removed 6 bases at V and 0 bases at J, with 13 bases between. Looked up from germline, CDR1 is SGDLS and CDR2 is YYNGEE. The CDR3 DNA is TGTGCCAGCATCTTCAGCGTTAGCTCCTACAATGAGCAGTTCTTC. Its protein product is CASIFSVSSYNEQFF.

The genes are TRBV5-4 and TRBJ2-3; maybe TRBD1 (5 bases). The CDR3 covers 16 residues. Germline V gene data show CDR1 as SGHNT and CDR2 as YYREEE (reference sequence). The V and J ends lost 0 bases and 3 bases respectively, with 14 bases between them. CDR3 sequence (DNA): TGTGCCAGCAGCTTGGGGGGCAACCAAGGGACAGATACGCAGTATTTT. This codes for CASSLGGNQGTDTQYF.

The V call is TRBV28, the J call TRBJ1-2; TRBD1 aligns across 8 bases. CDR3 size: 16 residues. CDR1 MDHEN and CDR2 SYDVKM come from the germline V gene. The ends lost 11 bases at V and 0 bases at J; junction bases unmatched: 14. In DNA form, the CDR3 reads TGTGCCGCAAGGCGGGGGACAGGTCAAGCTAACTATGGCTACACCTTC. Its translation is CAARRGTGQANYGYTF.

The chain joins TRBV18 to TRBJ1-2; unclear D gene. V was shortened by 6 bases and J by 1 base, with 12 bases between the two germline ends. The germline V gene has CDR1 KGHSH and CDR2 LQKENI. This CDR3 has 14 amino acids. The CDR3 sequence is CASSKIPGNYGYTF. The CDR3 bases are TGTGCCAGCTCCAAGATTCCGGGTAACTATGGCTACACCTTC.

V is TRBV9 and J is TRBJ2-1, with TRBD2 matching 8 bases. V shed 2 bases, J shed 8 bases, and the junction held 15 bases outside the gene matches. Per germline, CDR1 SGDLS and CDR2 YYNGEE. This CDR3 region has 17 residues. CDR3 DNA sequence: TGTGCCAGCAGCGTTACCTCCAGCGGGAGAGGATCCTATGAGCAGTTCTTC. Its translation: CASSVTSSGRGSYEQFF.

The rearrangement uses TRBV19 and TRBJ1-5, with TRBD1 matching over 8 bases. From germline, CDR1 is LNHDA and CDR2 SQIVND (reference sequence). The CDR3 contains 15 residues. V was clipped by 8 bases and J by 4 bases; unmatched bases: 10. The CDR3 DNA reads TGTGCCAGTCAGGGAGGACAGGGAGGAAATCAGCCCCAGCATTTT. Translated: CASQGGQGGNQPQHF.

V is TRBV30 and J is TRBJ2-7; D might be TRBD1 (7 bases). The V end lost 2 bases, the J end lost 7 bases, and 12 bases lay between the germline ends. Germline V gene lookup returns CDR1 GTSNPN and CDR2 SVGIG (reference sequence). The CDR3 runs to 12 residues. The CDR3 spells CAWSRQGGEQYF. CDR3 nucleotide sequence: TGTGCCTGGAGTCGCCAGGGGGGAGAGCAGTACTTC.

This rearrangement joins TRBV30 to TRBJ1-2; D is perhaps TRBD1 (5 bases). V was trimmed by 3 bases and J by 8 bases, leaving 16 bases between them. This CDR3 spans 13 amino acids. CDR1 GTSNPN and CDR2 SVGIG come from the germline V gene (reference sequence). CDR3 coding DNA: TGTGCCTGGAGCCCGGGGGGTCGCGTCGGCTACACCTTC. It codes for CAWSPGGRVGYTF.

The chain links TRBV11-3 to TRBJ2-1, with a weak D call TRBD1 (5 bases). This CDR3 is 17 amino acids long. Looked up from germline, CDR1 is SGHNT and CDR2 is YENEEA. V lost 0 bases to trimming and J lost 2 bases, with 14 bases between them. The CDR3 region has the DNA TGTGCCAGCAGCTTAGATAAAATGGGGCTTCCCTACAATGAGCAGTTCTTC. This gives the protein CASSLDKMGLPYNEQFF.

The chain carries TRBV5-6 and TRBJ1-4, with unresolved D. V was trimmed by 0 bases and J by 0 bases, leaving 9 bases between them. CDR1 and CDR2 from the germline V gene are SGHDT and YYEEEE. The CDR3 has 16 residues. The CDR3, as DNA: TGTGCCAGCAGCTTGGCCACGGGAGCAACTAATGAAAAACTGTTTTTT. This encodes CASSLATGATNEKLFF.

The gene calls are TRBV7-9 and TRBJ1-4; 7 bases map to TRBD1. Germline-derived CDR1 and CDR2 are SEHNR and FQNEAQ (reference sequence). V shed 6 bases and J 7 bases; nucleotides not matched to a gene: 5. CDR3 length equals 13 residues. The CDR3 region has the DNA TGTGCCAGCAGACAGGGGAAGGGTGAAAAACTGTTTTTT. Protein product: CASRQGKGEKLFF.

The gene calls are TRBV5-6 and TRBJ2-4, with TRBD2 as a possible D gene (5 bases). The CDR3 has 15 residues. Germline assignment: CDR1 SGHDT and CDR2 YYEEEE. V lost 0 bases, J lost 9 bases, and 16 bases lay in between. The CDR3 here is CASSLGVIRGGIQYF. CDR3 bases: TGTGCCAGCAGCTTGGGGGTGATACGAGGAGGCATTCAGTACTTC.

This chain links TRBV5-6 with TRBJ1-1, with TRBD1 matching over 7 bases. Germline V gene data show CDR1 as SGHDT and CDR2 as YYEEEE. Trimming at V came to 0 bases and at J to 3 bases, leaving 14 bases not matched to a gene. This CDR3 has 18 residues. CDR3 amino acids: CASSLGAEGALVYTEAFF. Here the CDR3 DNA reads TGTGCCAGCAGCTTGGGGGCCGAGGGGGCGCTCGTGTACACTGAAGCTTTCTTT.

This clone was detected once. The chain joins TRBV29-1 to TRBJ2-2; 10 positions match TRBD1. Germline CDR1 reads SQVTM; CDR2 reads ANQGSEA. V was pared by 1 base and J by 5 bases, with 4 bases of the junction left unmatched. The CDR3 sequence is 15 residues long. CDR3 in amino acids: CSVEGGTGDTGELFF. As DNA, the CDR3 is TGCAGCGTTGAAGGGGGGACAGGGGATACCGGGGAGCTGTTTTTT.

The CDR3 loop reads CASSVAGGPIETQYF. CDR3 nucleotides: TGTGCCAGCAGCGTAGCGGGAGGGCCGATAGAGACCCAGTACTTC. The chain has TRBV9 and TRBJ2-5; the match to TRBD2 covers 8 bases. V lost 0 bases and J lost 4; bases outside the gene matches: 5. This CDR3 has 15 amino acids. The V gene's germline CDR1 is SGDLS and CDR2 YYNGEE.